Following are 20 T cell receptor beta chains from one sample sequenced in a study of CD8 T cells in Susac syndrome. It was with random hexamers that about 0.45 to 1 ug RNA was reverse transcribed. Using its own MiXCR run on the immunoSEQ multiplex PCR reads, TCRdb lists one record per CDR3 protein. Of a few hundred thousand distinct CDR3 sequences detected, approximately 91% appear once; the ten largest clones hold roughly 0.17%. Sequenced sample: CD8+ T cells from PBMCs. All receptors derive from a human donor with multiple sclerosis.

Only a few counts were recorded for this clonotype. Written as DNA, the CDR3 is TGTGCCAGCAGCCAATGGGCAGATACGCAGTATTTT. This encodes CASSQWADTQYF. J is TRBJ2-3 and V is TRBV14; D unresolved. Germline CDR1 and CDR2: SGHDN and FVKESK. The CDR3 sequence is 12 residues long. The ends were cut back, 2 bases at V and 4 bases at J, with 4 bases in the middle.

This sequence joins TRBV27 and TRBJ2-1; no reliable D call. The CDR3 runs 12 residues. Trimming left V 3 bases short and J 8 bases short, with 8 bases between. Germline V gene data show CDR1 as MNHEY and CDR2 as SMNVEV (reference sequence). The CDR3 bases are TGTGCCAGCAGTTTCACGTTCGATGAGCAGTTCTTC. This encodes CASSFTFDEQFF.

The chain links TRBV24-1 to TRBJ2-4, with D possibly being TRBD2 (5 bases). Trimming took 0 bases from V and 8 from J, leaving 7 bases between them. The CDR3 covers 13 residues. The V gene's germline CDR1 is KGHDR and CDR2 SFDVKD. Here the CDR3 DNA reads TGTGCCACCAGTGATTTGACGGGGTACATTCAGTACTTC. Amino acid sequence: CATSDLTGYIQYF.

The CDR3 DNA follows: TGTGCCAGCAGCTTGGGCGCAGGGGGGTATGAGCAGTTCTTC. Its translation: CASSLGAGGYEQFF. This chain uses TRBV11-1 with TRBJ2-1, with TRBD1 as a possible D gene (7 bases). The CDR3 runs to 14 residues. The germline V gene encodes CDR1 SGHAT and CDR2 FQDESV (reference sequence). Trimming shortened V by 3 bases and J by 8 bases, and 14 bases separated the two germline ends.

V gene TRBV7-2 combines with J gene TRBJ2-3; TRBD2 matches 12 bases. The junction had 8 bases not matched to a gene; V was cut back by 4 bases and J by 3 bases. CDR3 length: 17 amino acids. Looked up from germline, CDR1 is SGHTA and CDR2 is FQGNSA. CDR3 bases: TGTGCCAGCAGCTCATCGACTAGCGGGGGATGGACAGATACGCAGTATTTT. Amino acid sequence: CASSSSTSGGWTDTQYF.

The chain uses TRBV27 and TRBJ2-1; the match to TRBD2 covers 10 bases. The length of the CDR3 is 15 residues. With 4 bases clipped from V and 2 bases from J, the junction kept 2 bases outside the gene matches. CDR1 and CDR2 (germline): MNHEY, SMNVEV (reference sequence). DNA of the CDR3: TGTGCCAGCAGTTCTAGCGGGGGACCCTACAATGAGCAGTTCTTC. It codes for CASSSSGGPYNEQFF.

This rearrangement joins TRBV2 to TRBJ2-2; D is unclear. This CDR3 spans 13 amino acids. Germline V gene sequence: CDR1 SNHLY, CDR2 FYNNEI. The V end lost 8 bases, the J end lost 1 base, and 8 bases lay between the germline ends. This chain's CDR3 is CASLYGNTGELFF. The CDR3 bases are TGTGCCAGCCTATACGGGAACACCGGGGAGCTGTTTTTT.

The chain joins TRBV9 to TRBJ2-3; 7 bases agree with TRBD2. The junction had 7 bases not matched to a gene; V was cut back by 4 bases and J by 2 bases. This CDR3 spans 15 amino acids. Germline V lookup: CDR1 SGDLS, CDR2 YYNGEE. CDR3 nucleotides: TGTGCCAGCAGCAGCGGGACTACATCCACAGATACGCAGTATTTT. Translating it yields CASSSGTTSTDTQYF.

This clonotype was observed a handful of times. V gene TRBV28 combines with J gene TRBJ2-1, with D unresolved. The germline gives CDR1 MDHEN, CDR2 SYDVKM. V was shortened by 2 bases and J by 4 bases, with 12 bases between the two germline ends. The CDR3 is 15 amino acids. CDR3 amino acids: CASSLIPSSYNEQFF. CDR3 DNA sequence: TGTGCCAGCAGTTTAATCCCATCCTCTTACAATGAGCAGTTCTTC.

The CDR3 sequence: CSARDAGQGYF. For the CDR3, the DNA is TGCAGTGCTAGAGATGCCGGCCAGGGGTACTTC. The J gene is TRBJ2-4, the V gene TRBV20-1; maybe TRBD1 (5 bases). CDR1 DFQATT and CDR2 SNEGSKA come from the germline V gene (reference sequence). Trimming took off 0 bases at V and 15 bases at J, with 12 bases between the two ends. This CDR3 is built from 11 residues.

The V gene is TRBV6-2 or TRBV6-3, the J gene TRBJ2-1; D is perhaps TRBD2 (6 bases). Germline loops: CDR1 MNHEY, CDR2 SVGEGT. CDR3 length: 13 residues. The germline V and J ends were trimmed by 4 bases and 9 bases, with 13 bases remaining between them. The CDR3 spells CASSSRLVSEQFF. CDR3 DNA: TGTGCCAGCAGTTCCAGACTAGTTAGTGAGCAGTTCTTC.

The chain is built from TRBV20-1 and TRBJ2-3; no firm D call. V was shortened by 1 base and J by 0 bases, with 11 bases between the two germline ends. The CDR3 totals 15 residues. Germline CDR1 reads DFQATT; CDR2 reads SNEGSKA (reference sequence). As DNA, the CDR3 is TGCAGTGCTAGAGGGATATATAAAAGCACAGATACGCAGTATTTT. This codes for CSARGIYKSTDTQYF.

The chain links TRBV7-9 to TRBJ2-1; 9 bases map to TRBD1. The J segment lost 6 bases and the V segment lost 5 bases, leaving 5 bases of the junction unmatched. The CDR3 length is 14 residues. CDR1 SEHNR and CDR2 FQNEAQ come from the germline V gene (reference sequence). The CDR3 spells CASSRGQGPNEQFF. DNA of the CDR3: TGTGCCAGCAGCAGGGGACAGGGACCCAATGAGCAGTTCTTC.

The chain joins TRBV4-3 to TRBJ2-1; possibly TRBD2 for D (6 bases). V lost 2 bases and J lost 8, with 16 bases in between. Per germline, CDR1 LGHNA and CDR2 YSLEER. The CDR3 extends over 15 amino acids. CDR3 region: CASSQLAGPEYEQFF. DNA of the CDR3: TGCGCCAGCAGCCAATTGGCGGGACCTGAATATGAGCAGTTCTTC.

A remark on this clonotype: The junction differs from germline at one of its ends, possibly a read error. The genes are TRBV19 and TRBJ2-7, with 12 positions matching TRBD2. Looked up from germline, CDR1 is LNHDA and CDR2 is SQIVND (reference sequence). The CDR3 has 14 residues. CDR3 bases: TGTGTCAGTAGTTCGACTAGCGGGAGTTACGAGCAGTACTTC. It yields the protein CVSSSTSGSYEQYF. Together with reference TRBV19 and TRBJ2-7, the CDR3 gives the full variable domain: DGGITQSPKYLFRKEGQNVTLSCEQNLNHDAMYWYRQDPGQGLRLIYYSQIVNDFQKGDIAEGYSVSREKKESFPLTVTSAQKNPTAFYLCVSSSTSGSYEQYFGPGTRLTVT.

The rearrangement uses TRBV2 and TRBJ2-7; TRBD2 agrees at 7 bases. Unmatched junction bases numbered 4, after V lost 1 base and J lost 4 bases. The CDR3 is 14 amino acids. Germline CDR1 is SNHLY and CDR2 is FYNNEI. In nucleotides, the CDR3 is TGTGCCAGCAGTGAAGACGGGGGGATATACGAGCAGTACTTC. This codes for CASSEDGGIYEQYF.

This sequence joins TRBV6-1 and TRBJ2-3; TRBD2 agrees at 10 bases. The CDR3 runs to 17 residues. V lost 8 bases to trimming and J lost 1 base; unmatched junction nucleotides: 12. The germline V gene has CDR1 MNHNS and CDR2 SASEGT. CDR3 loop: CASGPSGSPARTDTQYF. CDR3 nucleotide sequence: TGTGCCAGCGGACCTAGCGGGAGTCCCGCACGCACAGATACGCAGTATTTT.

This sequence joins TRBV5-4 and TRBJ1-4, with 8 positions matching TRBD1. Germline V gives CDR1 SGHNT, CDR2 YYREEE (reference sequence). V lost 4 bases, J lost 5 bases, and 7 bases stayed unmatched. This CDR3 is built from 15 residues. In DNA, the CDR3 is TGTGCCAGCAGCCCCCAGGGGGCATTAAATGAAAAACTGTTTTTT. It is translated as CASSPQGALNEKLFF.

The chain links TRBV12-3 or TRBV12-4 to TRBJ2-1; D remains ambiguous. Trimming removed 10 bases from V and 6 bases from J, with 19 bases in between. CDR3 length: 14 amino acids. CDR3 sequence (DNA): TGTGCCATCACGTTCCCAGGTGGTGGCAATGAGCAGTTCTTC. Amino acid sequence: CAITFPGGGNEQFF.

J is TRBJ2-7 and V is TRBV30; D call uncertain. Germline values: CDR1 GTSNPN, CDR2 SVGIG (reference sequence). V gave up 3 bases and J gave up 4 bases, with 19 bases separating them. This CDR3 is 15 amino acids long. CDR3 residues: CAWSHGPYMTYEQYF. The CDR3 region has the DNA TGTGCCTGGAGCCACGGACCCTACATGACATACGAGCAGTACTTC.